These T cell receptor beta chains were read from a single sample in a study of siplizumab effects on memory and regulatory T cells. Clones were read by immunoSEQ multiplex PCR, and TCRdb kept only the in-frame ones, dropping some. The sample lists around 95,000 clones; 94% were seen once. The specimen was non-Treg CD4+ T cells sorted from blood. These receptors all come from a human donor in good health. Each CDR3 is given with its conserved first and last residue. A D gene is named only where the DNA matches it firmly. Where a row states a size, it is once, few, many or the class of an expanded clone; other rows omit it.

CDR3aa | CDR3nt | abundance | d_gene | j_gene | v_gene
CRGWYRGSYEQYF | TGCAGGGGGTGGTACAGGGGTTCCTACGAGCAGTACTTC | once | TRBD1 | TRBJ2-7 | TRBV29-1
CAWGKTGGTEAFF | TGTGCCTGGGGTAAGACTGGGGGCACTGAAGCTTTCTTT | - | - | TRBJ1-1 | TRBV30
CASNARDSRTDTQYF | TGTGCCAGCAATGCCCGGGACAGCCGCACAGATACGCAGTATTTT | - | TRBD1 | TRBJ2-3 | TRBV6-6
CASSLWGDRSGNTIYF | TGCGCCAGCAGCTTGTGGGGAGACAGATCTGGAAACACCATATATTTT | - | - | TRBJ1-3 | TRBV5-1
CASSLGGSGDEQYF | TGTGCCAGCAGCTTAGGTGGCTCAGGGGACGAGCAGTACTTC | - | - | TRBJ2-7 | TRBV7-9
CASSEWPAEQFF | TGCGCCAGCAGTGAGTGGCCGGCTGAGCAGTTCTTC | - | - | TRBJ2-1 | TRBV10-2
CASSQTPGDEQYF | TGTGCCAGCAGCCAAACTCCAGGGGACGAGCAGTACTTC | - | - | TRBJ2-7 | TRBV7-2
CASSLLGQGLTDTQYF | TGTGCCAGCAGCTTATTGGGACAGGGTTTGACAGATACGCAGTATTTT | - | TRBD1 | TRBJ2-3 | TRBV7-8
CAYNPGRIINSPLHF | TGTGCCTATAACCCGGGACGTATCATTAATTCACCCCTCCACTTT | - | - | TRBJ1-6 | TRBV30
CASSRLRTGGGNEKLFF | TGTGCCAGCAGCCGACTGAGGACAGGGGGAGGTAATGAAAAACTGTTTTTT | - | TRBD1 | TRBJ1-4 | TRBV7-9
CASSPLQGAKGEAFF | TGTGCCAGCTCACCACTCCAGGGGGCAAAGGGTGAAGCTTTCTTT | - | TRBD1 | TRBJ1-1 | TRBV18
CSVEAPGMDGYGYTF | TGCAGCGTTGAAGCCCCGGGGATGGATGGCTATGGCTACACCTTC | - | - | TRBJ1-2 | TRBV29-1
CASGLRPGQGGGGYTF | TGTGCTAGTGGTTTGAGGCCGGGACAGGGCGGGGGTGGCTACACCTTC | - | TRBD1 | TRBJ1-2 | TRBV12-5
CASSLGGAKNIQYF | TGTGCCAGCAGCTTAGGGGGGGCGAAAAACATTCAGTACTTC | - | - | TRBJ2-4 | TRBV7-9
CASSLTGTGRGNTIYF | TGTGCCAGTAGCCTAACCGGGACAGGGAGAGGAAACACCATATATTTT | - | TRBD1 | TRBJ1-3 | TRBV19
CASSPEQWGPEQYF | TGTGCCAGCTCACCGGAGCAGTGGGGTCCTGAGCAGTACTTC | - | - | TRBJ2-7 | TRBV18
CASSIWGSNQPQHF | TGTGCCAGTAGTATATGGGGTAGCAATCAGCCCCAGCATTTT | - | - | TRBJ1-5 | TRBV19
CASSRILAVTDTQYF | TGTGCCAGCAGCCGAATCTTAGCTGTCACAGATACGCAGTATTTT | once | - | TRBJ2-3 | TRBV11-2
CASSLGQGTNEKLFF | TGCGCCAGCAGCCTGGGACAGGGGACTAATGAAAAACTGTTTTTT | - | TRBD1 | TRBJ1-4 | TRBV5-1
CASTLDRGPTYEQYF | TGCGCCAGCACCCTGGACAGGGGTCCCACCTACGAGCAGTACTTC | - | TRBD1 | TRBJ2-7 | TRBV4-1
CASSQTSGDYEQYF | TGTGCCAGCAGCCAGACTAGCGGGGACTACGAGCAGTACTTC | - | TRBD2 | TRBJ2-7 | TRBV14
CASSPFGTGGEQYF | TGTGCCAGCAGTCCTTTTGGGACAGGAGGCGAGCAGTACTTC | - | TRBD1 | TRBJ2-7 | TRBV2
CASRRQPPGELFF | TGTGCCAGCAGGAGACAGCCGCCCGGGGAGCTGTTTTTT | - | - | TRBJ2-2 | TRBV6-5
CASSWTQGAAGSEAFF | TGTGCCAGCAGCTGGACACAGGGGGCAGCTGGGTCTGAAGCTTTCTTT | - | TRBD1 | TRBJ1-1 | TRBV7-9
CARSLNISGYETESHNEQFF | TGTGCCAGAAGCTTGAATATTAGCGGGTACGAAACAGAATCCCACAATGAGCAGTTCTTC | - | TRBD2 | TRBJ2-1 | TRBV5-3
CASSIVPSQDEQFF | TGTGCCAGTAGTATAGTTCCTAGCCAGGATGAGCAGTTCTTC | - | - | TRBJ2-1 | TRBV19
CASSLAGDGEKLFF | TGTGCCAGCAGTTTAGCGGGGGATGGGGAAAAACTGTTTTTT | - | - | TRBJ1-4 | TRBV28
CASSTNLGLAGGLDEQFF | TGTGCCAGCAGCACGAACCTGGGGCTAGCGGGAGGGCTAGATGAGCAGTTCTTC | - | TRBD2 | TRBJ2-1 | TRBV13
CASSVTSGAGETQYF | TGTGCCAGCAGCGTCACTAGCGGAGCAGGAGAGACCCAGTACTTC | - | TRBD2 | TRBJ2-5 | TRBV9
CASSLEGGRVNEQFF | TGTGCCAGCAGCTTGGAGGGCGGGAGGGTTAATGAGCAGTTCTTC | - | TRBD2 | TRBJ2-1 | TRBV5-8
CASSYRQGDTQYF | TGTGCCAGCAGCTACAGACAGGGGGATACGCAGTATTTT | - | TRBD1 | TRBJ2-3 | TRBV7-3
CASGGRRNTEAFF | TGTGCCAGTGGGGGACGGAGGAACACTGAAGCTTTCTTT | few | - | TRBJ1-1 | TRBV19
CASSLGTGFYEQYF | TGTGCTAGCAGCTTAGGGACAGGATTCTACGAGCAGTACTTC | - | TRBD1 | TRBJ2-7 | TRBV7-7
CASSLEQFGDQETQYF | TGTGCCAGCAGCTTGGAACAGTTCGGGGACCAAGAGACCCAGTACTTC | - | - | TRBJ2-5 | TRBV5-5
CASSPRSVRGGAGELFF | TGTGCCAGCAGCCCTCGTTCAGTTAGGGGTGGGGCCGGGGAGCTGTTTTTT | - | - | TRBJ2-2 | TRBV7-6
CASSLRVGANEKLFF | TGTGCCAGTAGCCTCAGGGTCGGGGCTAATGAAAAACTGTTTTTT | - | - | TRBJ1-4 | TRBV19
CASSPGTALSTDTQYF | TGTGCCAGCAGTCCCGGGACAGCCTTAAGCACAGATACGCAGTATTTT | - | TRBD1 | TRBJ2-3 | TRBV27
CASTNRGSSYNEQFF | TGTGCCAGCACTAACAGGGGTAGCTCCTACAATGAGCAGTTCTTC | - | TRBD1 | TRBJ2-1 | TRBV11-1
CASSVEQARNTGELFF | TGTGCCAGCAGTGTTGAGCAGGCCCGAAACACCGGGGAGCTGTTTTTT | - | - | TRBJ2-2 | TRBV2
CATNQGQIQETQYF | TGCGCAACCAATCAGGGACAAATACAAGAGACCCAGTACTTC | - | - | TRBJ2-5 | TRBV5-1
CAISSGTGNYNEQFF | TGTGCCATCAGTTCCGGGACAGGGAATTACAATGAGCAGTTCTTC | - | TRBD1 | TRBJ2-1 | TRBV10-3
CASSIQQTSGSPKQYF | TGTGCCAGTAGTATACAACAGACTAGCGGGAGTCCCAAGCAGTACTTC | - | TRBD2 | TRBJ2-7 | TRBV19
CASSVEAIDEQFF | TGTGCCAGCAGCGTAGAAGCCATCGACGAGCAGTTCTTC | - | - | TRBJ2-1 | TRBV9
CASSPPGLEIAGELFF | TGCGCCAGCAGCCCGCCGGGACTAGAGATTGCCGGGGAGCTGTTTTTT | - | TRBD2 | TRBJ2-2 | TRBV5-1
CASGQRNTEAFF | TGTGCCAGCGGGCAGAGAAACACTGAAGCTTTCTTT | - | - | TRBJ1-1 | TRBV2
CASSVTTGAEAFF | TGTGCCAGCAGCGTAACTACAGGGGCTGAAGCTTTCTTT | once | TRBD1 | TRBJ1-1 | TRBV9
CASGADRGNTEAFF | TGTGCTAGTGGTGCCGACAGAGGGAACACTGAAGCTTTCTTT | - | - | TRBJ1-1 | TRBV12-5
CASSTHRTGFPYEQYF | TGTGCCAGTAGTACCCACCGGACAGGGTTCCCCTACGAGCAGTACTTC | - | TRBD1 | TRBJ2-7 | TRBV19
CASSLNSPQGATGELFF | TGTGCCAGCAGCTTAAATTCGCCGCAGGGGGCGACCGGGGAGCTGTTTTTT | - | TRBD1 | TRBJ2-2 | TRBV7-3
CASSPRQGGSNQPQHF | TGTGCCAGCAGTCCCCGACAGGGGGGTAGCAATCAGCCCCAGCATTTT | - | TRBD1 | TRBJ1-5 | TRBV28
CASSHSTNEQFF | TGTGCCAGCAGCCATAGTACGAATGAGCAGTTCTTC | - | - | TRBJ2-1 | TRBV7-8
CAWRPSGTPGELFF | TGTGCCTGGAGGCCTAGCGGGACCCCCGGGGAGCTGTTTTTT | - | TRBD2 | TRBJ2-2 | TRBV30
CASSLGSSGANVLTF | TGCGCCAGCAGCTTGGGGTCCTCTGGGGCCAACGTCCTGACTTTC | - | - | TRBJ2-6 | TRBV5-1